This T cell receptor beta chain appears in the sequencing data of a study of beta chain features in type 1 diabetes. Isolated RNA was reverse transcribed in full, so expressed TCRB transcripts were sequenced. The assay was immunoSEQ multiplex PCR, and TCRdb's table has in-frame clones only and misses some. In the table there are approximately 340,000 clones, over 12% of which are singletons. Sorted CD4+ subsets: naive, central memory, regulatory, stem cell-like memory (CD45RO/CCR7/CD25/CD127/CD95/CD27 panel). Study conclusions and caveats: Lower insertion and higher deletion counts appeared at VDJ junctions in type 1 diabetes patients. PCR might show a preference for shorter templates, equally across patients and controls.

As for this clone: Its matching antigen is unknown.

What was sequenced was naive CD4+ T cells from blood. This clonotype was sampled from a woman younger than 30 in good health.

CDR3 in DNA: TGTGCCAGCAGTGTAGGGAGGGAGGGAAGTGAGCAGTTCTTC. Encoded protein: CASSVGREGSEQFF. The J gene is TRBJ2-1, the V gene TRBV2; 7 bases match TRBD2. This CDR3 has 14 residues. J gave up 9 bases and V 4 bases, and 9 bases lay outside the gene matches. Germline CDR1 is SNHLY and CDR2 is FYNNEI. Together with reference TRBV2 and TRBJ2-1, the CDR3 gives the full variable domain: EPEVTQTPSHQVTQMGQEVILRCVPISNHLYFYWYRQILGQKVEFLVSFYNNEISEKSEIFDDQFSVERPDGSNFTLKIRSTKLEDSAMYFCASSVGREGSEQFFGPGTRLTVL.